The clone carrying this T cell receptor (beta chain) was seen at least ten times. Its antigen is not identified. CDR3 length equals 15 residues. V gave up 5 bases and J gave up 6 bases, with 19 bases separating them. Germline assignment: CDR1 MDHEN and CDR2 SYDVKM. These data originate in a study of Graves' ophthalmopathy and Graves' hyperthyroidism. Points from the study as a whole: Blood was where most expanded thyroid clonotypes above 0.001 frequency also turned up. With a specificity of 72.22% and a sensitivity of about 69%, the model predicted ophthalmopathy progression.

Amplified TCR beta CDR3 regions were obtained using RNA transcripts as template. First-round RT-PCR relied on HTBI primers, and a second-round multiplex PCR came next. TCRdb passed the multiplex PCR reads through MiXCR, listing each CDR3 protein once. Here the sample spans roughly 230,000 distinct CDR3 sequences, roughly 21% being singletons. PBMCs were isolated by Ficoll-Paque density gradient centrifugation, using approximately 11 ml of fresh peripheral blood as the starting material. This TCR derives from a woman aged 45-59 years with Graves' ophthalmopathy. The chain joins TRBV28 to TRBJ1-1; no firm D call. The sample comprised peripheral blood. CDR3 in amino acids: CASSPTAGRTPEAFF. The CDR3 region has the DNA TGTGCCAGCAGTCCAACCGCGGGCAGGACCCCTGAAGCTTTCTTT.